Listed here is a single TCR beta chain. Here immunoSEQ multiplex PCR was the method, and the copy in TCRdb shows in-frame clones only, minus some. The table records about 93,000 clones, around nine tenths of them present only once. The CDR3 is made up of 13 amino acids. The germline V gene has CDR1 SGDLS and CDR2 YYNGEE. V gave up 2 bases and J gave up 2 bases, with 7 bases separating them. The data belong to a study of T cell responses to AZD1222 COVID-19 vaccine. Sequences were derived from peripheral blood, sampled on day 0 of MenACWY control vaccination. The source of this sequence is an adult in good health. The chain links TRBV9 to TRBJ2-5; unclear D gene. The CDR3 sequence: CASSVSPQETQYF. For the CDR3, the DNA is TGTGCCAGCAGCGTTTCACCTCAAGAGACCCAGTACTTC.